This TCR beta chain was recovered during a study of PD-1 blockade in classical Hodgkin lymphoma. Study overall: The nivolumab dose that patients received was 3 mg/kg, given intravenously every 2 weeks.

Notes on the study in general: Whereas CD4+ TCR diversity had risen significantly by C4D1, CD8+ TCR diversity had not. Some patients started nivolumab under 1 year after ASCT, and they were excluded.

The CDR3 consists of 14 residues. Germline CDR1 and CDR2: SNHLY and FYNNEI. V lost 5 bases and J lost 8; bases outside the gene matches: 8. The assay was immunoSEQ multiplex PCR, and TCRdb's table has in-frame clones only and misses some. Among over 35,000 clones, about 90% were seen once, and the ten largest hold roughly 9%. Brentuximab vedotin exposure varied among the patients, all of whom had relapsed after autologous stem cell transplantation. Notes on this clone: Its matching antigen is unknown.

The sequence derives from a human donor with classical Hodgkin lymphoma. The input for sequencing was peripheral blood mononuclear cells (PBMCs), taken at baseline. The rearrangement links TRBV2 to TRBJ2-2; 7 bases are shared with TRBD1. CDR3 residues: CASSWTGDLGELFF. Written as DNA, the CDR3 is TGTGCCAGCAGTTGGACAGGCGACCTGGGGGAGCTGTTTTTT. The entire variable domain, with the rest obtained from reference TRBV2 and TRBJ2-2, is as follows: EPEVTQTPSHQVTQMGQEVILRCVPISNHLYFYWYRQILGQKVEFLVSFYNNEISEKSEIFDDQFSVERPDGSNFTLKIRSTKLEDSAMYFCASSWTGDLGELFFGEGSRLTVL.